The rows below give T cell receptor beta chains drawn from one sample of a study of T cells in narcolepsy. Profiling relied on immunoSEQ multiplex PCR, and the TCRdb table lists in-frame clones only, not all of them. The repertoire holds about 25,000 clones, roughly 85% seen once, with 1.3% in the top ten. The sequenced material came from CD45RA- memory CD4+ T cells from PBMCs. The origin of the receptors is a human donor with narcolepsy. CDR3s include the opening cysteine and the closing phenylalanine or tryptophan. A D gene is named only where the DNA matches it firmly. Rows give clone size only sometimes, using once, few, many, or a class for an expanded clone.

v_call	j_call	clone_size	d_call	cdr3_aa	cdr3_nt
TRBV5-1	TRBJ1-6	-	TRBD1	CASSTDRVRGNSPLHF	TGCGCCAGCAGCACGGACAGGGTACGGGGCAATTCACCCCTCCACTTT
TRBV7-7	TRBJ2-3	few	TRBD2	CASSPSTSPGGTQYF	TGTGCCAGCAGCCCCTCAACCTCACCGGGGGGTACGCAGTATTTT
TRBV2	TRBJ2-1	-	-	CASIVFPSYNEQFF	TGTGCCAGCATCGTCTTCCCCTCCTACAATGAGCAGTTCTTC
TRBV7-2	TRBJ1-1	-	TRBD1	CASSYNRGGTEAFF	TGTGCCAGCAGCTATAACAGGGGAGGCACTGAAGCTTTCTTT
TRBV29-1	TRBJ2-3	-	TRBD2	CSVDGRGTDTQYF	TGCAGCGTTGACGGGAGGGGCACAGATACGCAGTATTTT
TRBV11-2	TRBJ2-5	-	TRBD2	CASSGTSGRAGETQYF	TGTGCCAGCAGCGGTACTAGCGGGAGGGCTGGAGAGACCCAGTACTTC
TRBV10-3	TRBJ2-7	few	-	CAISFGGSYEQYF	TGTGCCATCTCCTTTGGCGGCTCCTACGAGCAGTACTTC
TRBV6-5	TRBJ2-3	-	-	CASKIDFLKDTQYF	TGTGCCAGCAAAATCGACTTTTTAAAGGATACGCAGTATTTT
TRBV5-6	TRBJ1-2	-	-	CASSLGTATYGYTF	TGTGCCAGCAGCTTGGGGACAGCAACCTATGGCTACACCTTC
TRBV5-8	TRBJ1-2	-	-	CASSSEGSDYTF	TGTGCCAGCAGTTCAGAGGGCAGTGACTACACCTTC
TRBV2	TRBJ2-7	-	-	CASGQTSSVSEQYF	TGTGCCAGCGGACAGACAAGTTCGGTCTCCGAGCAGTACTTC
TRBV7-2	TRBJ2-5	-	TRBD1	CATNHDRAQETQYF	TGTGCCACAAACCATGACAGGGCCCAAGAGACCCAGTACTTC
TRBV7-6	TRBJ1-3	once	-	CASSYTAGGNTIYF	TGTGCCAGCAGCTACACGGCGGGGGGCAACACCATATATTTT
TRBV30	TRBJ1-1	-	TRBD1	CAWNRGWNTEAFF	TGTGCCTGGAACAGGGGCTGGAACACTGAAGCTTTCTTT
TRBV2	TRBJ2-5	-	-	CARGLGGRKETQYF	TGTGCCAGGGGCCTTGGAGGGCGGAAAGAGACCCAGTACTTC
TRBV5-4	TRBJ2-1	once	-	CASSSGLDPRNEQFF	TGTGCCAGCAGTTCGGGACTCGACCCCCGGAATGAGCAGTTCTTC
TRBV6-1	TRBJ2-7	-	-	CASSAISGATYEQYF	TGTGCCAGCAGTGCCATTAGCGGAGCTACCTACGAGCAGTACTTC
TRBV4-1	TRBJ2-1	-	-	CASSQERVRREQFF	TGCGCCAGCAGCCAAGAGAGGGTCCGACGGGAGCAGTTCTTC
TRBV30	TRBJ1-2	-	-	CAWSGGRAYGYTF	TGTGCCTGGAGTGGGGGCCGGGCCTATGGCTACACCTTC
TRBV27	TRBJ1-5	-	TRBD1	CASRTTSTGGDNQPQHF	TGTGCCAGCAGAACCACCTCAACAGGGGGGGACAATCAGCCCCAGCATTTT
TRBV30	TRBJ2-3	-	-	CAWSPQGRLVPDTQYF	TGTGCCTGGAGTCCCCAAGGGAGGCTAGTCCCAGATACGCAGTATTTT
TRBV7-3	TRBJ2-5	few	TRBD2	CASSLMGLGGRETQYF	TGTGCCAGCAGCTTAATGGGACTAGGAGGGAGGGAGACCCAGTACTTC
TRBV27	TRBJ2-3	once	TRBD1	CAKEGGTGGEIGTDTQYF	TGTGCCAAAGAGGGGGGGACAGGGGGCGAAATAGGGACAGATACGCAGTATTTT
TRBV5-1	TRBJ1-2	-	TRBD1	CASSPTGGIAYGYTF	TGCGCCAGCAGCCCAACAGGGGGAATCGCCTATGGCTACACCTTC
TRBV27	TRBJ2-3	-	TRBD2	CASSRGHSGISTDTQYF	TGTGCCAGCAGTCGGGGGCATAGCGGGATTAGCACAGATACGCAGTATTTT
TRBV10-3	TRBJ2-2	-	-	CAITAGSDTGELFF	TGTGCCATCACCGCAGGTTCGGACACCGGGGAGCTGTTTTTT
TRBV5-3	TRBJ2-7	-	-	CARTHGRVSYEQYF	TGTGCCAGAACCCACGGCCGGGTATCCTACGAGCAGTACTTC
TRBV10-3	TRBJ2-5	few	-	CAISQGVSTTQYF	TGTGCCATCAGCCAGGGCGTTAGTACGACCCAGTACTTC
TRBV30	TRBJ1-1	-	-	CAWRATVNTEAFF	TGTGCCTGGAGAGCCACAGTGAACACTGAAGCTTTCTTT
TRBV7-2	TRBJ1-5	-	-	CASSLESGDNQPQHF	TGTGCCAGCAGCTTAGAGTCGGGGGACAATCAGCCCCAGCATTTT
TRBV5-1	TRBJ2-2	few	-	CASSLESNTGELFF	TGCGCCAGCAGCTTGGAGAGCAACACCGGGGAGCTGTTTTTT